The 9 T cell receptor beta chains in this list originate from one sample, sequenced in a study of T cells in Graves' hyperthyroidism and ophthalmopathy (dated 2019 in TCRdb). Libraries came from multiplex PCR. The sequencer was an Illumina HiSeq 2000. TCR beta CDR3 regions were amplified from RNA transcripts. The first round of RT-PCR for the TCR CDR3 was performed with the HTBI primer set and the Qiagen OneStep RT-PCR kit. The raw public data were reprocessed by TCRdb itself: fastp quality trimming at Q25, MiXCR clonotype calling, in-frame beta chains only. Rows merge per CDR3 protein into single entries with the most common DNA and genes. For this sample the table gives under 350,000 distinct CDR3 sequences, of which 15% to 20% were detected only once. The biggest ten clones account for 49% of the sample. Source material: blood. The receptors come from a woman in her 50s with Graves' hyperthyroidism.

Comments on this clonotype: An end of the junction differs from the germline gene, which may be a read error. The V and J genes are TRBV7-7 and TRBJ2-3, with 7 bases identical to TRBD2. Germline-derived CDR1 and CDR2 are SSHAT and FNYEAQ (reference sequence). This CDR3 region has 19 residues. The CDR3 loop reads CASSSKAEQRGQQEDTQYF. CDR3 coding DNA: TGTGCTAGCAGCTCCAAAGCCGAGCAGCGGGGCCAACAGGAGGATACGCAGTATTTT.

The V gene is TRBV6-1, the J gene TRBJ2-5; D is unclear. This CDR3 comprises 12 residues. Germline V CDR1 and CDR2: MNHNS, SASEGT. The V gene lost 2 bases and the J gene lost 3 bases, with 4 bases spanning the gap. The CDR3: CASSEWEETQYF. The CDR3 bases are TGTGCCAGCAGTGAATGGGAAGAGACCCAGTACTTC.

This clonotype was seen ten or more times. The chain has TRBV7-8 and TRBJ1-1, with 7 bases identical to TRBD1. The junction had 6 bases not matched to a gene; V was cut back by 5 bases and J by 3 bases. The germline CDR1 and CDR2 sequences are SGHVS and FQNEAQ. This CDR3 region has 14 residues. The chain's CDR3 is CASSQQGPDTEAFF. Written as DNA, the CDR3 is TGTGCCAGCAGCCAACAGGGGCCTGACACTGAAGCTTTCTTT. Based on the CDR3 plus reference TRBV7-8 and TRBJ1-1, the full variable domain is GAGVSQSPRYKVAKRGQDVALRCDPISGHVSLFWYQQALGQGPEFLTYFQNEAQLDKSGLPSDRFFAERPEGSVSTLKIQRTQQEDSAVYLCASSQQGPDTEAFFGQGTRLTVV.

The rearrangement links TRBV3-1 to TRBJ2-1; TRBD2 aligns across 12 bases. This CDR3 is built from 15 residues. After removal of 4 bases from V and 8 bases from J, the junction contained 6 bases not matched to a gene. Germline assignment: CDR1 LGHDT and CDR2 YNNKEL (reference sequence). The chain's CDR3 is CASSPTSGSTDEQFF. The CDR3 DNA is TGTGCCAGCAGCCCGACTAGCGGGAGTACGGATGAGCAGTTCTTC.

This clonotype was seen only a few times. The CDR3: CSATRQAYTDTQYF. The CDR3 nucleotides are TGCAGTGCTACACGACAGGCTTACACAGATACGCAGTATTTT. The chain is built from TRBV20-1 and TRBJ2-3, with D perhaps TRBD1 (6 bases). This CDR3 spans 14 amino acids. From germline, CDR1 is DFQATT and CDR2 SNEGSKA (reference sequence). V lost 4 bases, J lost 2 bases, and 13 bases lay in between.

The V call is TRBV12-3 or TRBV12-4, the J call TRBJ1-1; D is ambiguous. Trimming cost V 5 bases and J 11 bases, with 12 bases left between them. CDR3 length equals 11 residues. The CDR3 region is CASSGRRKAFF. In nucleotides, the CDR3 is TGTGCCAGCAGTGGTAGGCGCAAGGCTTTCTTT.

The chain carries TRBV28 and TRBJ1-5; tentative D call: TRBD1 (6 bases). In germline, CDR1 is MDHEN, CDR2 SYDVKM. The CDR3 extends over 16 amino acids. Deletions cut 6 bases from V and 5 bases from J, with 20 bases between. The CDR3 protein is CASRPTNGGQDQPQHF. DNA for the CDR3: TGTGCCAGCAGGCCTACTAATGGGGGGCAAGATCAGCCCCAGCATTTT. Based on the CDR3 plus reference TRBV28 and TRBJ1-5, the full variable domain is DVKVTQSSRYLVKRTGEKVFLECVQDMDHENMFWYRQDPGLGLRLIYFSYDVKMKEKGDIPEGYSVSREKKERFSLILESASTNQTSMYLCASRPTNGGQDQPQHFGDGTRLSIL.

This clonotype has a count of ten or more. This chain uses TRBV30 with TRBJ1-3; perhaps TRBD1 as D (5 bases). This CDR3 has 14 amino acids. Trimming pared 0 bases from V and 5 bases from J, leaving 11 bases between. CDR1 is GTSNPN and CDR2 is SVGIG in the germline V gene (reference sequence). The CDR3 sequence is CAWSVSRARNTIYF. CDR3 in DNA: TGTGCCTGGAGTGTCTCCAGGGCTCGAAACACCATATATTTT.

The CDR3 DNA is TGTGCCAGCAAAAGCAGACTGAACACCGGGGAGCTGTTTTTT. Amino acid sequence: CASKSRLNTGELFF. The rearrangement uses TRBV6-1 and TRBJ2-2; the D is unclear. Germline V gives CDR1 MNHNS, CDR2 SASEGT. The V and J ends lost 7 bases and 1 base respectively, with 10 bases between them. The CDR3 length is 14 residues.